A selection of T cell receptor beta chains follows, all from one sample in a study of metastatic and nonmetastatic thyroid tumors. TCRdb reassembled clones from the PCR reads with MiXCR. The table includes fewer than 35,000 clones, under 30% detected once. Sequencing input: blood. These receptors came from a female donor with papillary thyroid cancer or a benign thyroid nodule (not recorded which). Some clones in this sample may be carry-over from other donors' samples. Each CDR3 is given with its conserved first and last residue. Fields, in order: CDR3 protein, CDR3 DNA, J gene, D gene, V gene, clone size. A D gene is named only where the DNA matches it firmly. Clone size, where shown, is once, few, many, or a class for clones that have expanded.

CASRTRGPYGYTF,TGTGCCAGCAGAACCAGGGGACCCTATGGCTACACCTTC,TRBJ1-2,-,TRBV28,few
CASSLESSDEQFF,TGTGCCAGCAGCTTAGAGTCCTCGGATGAGCAGTTCTTC,TRBJ2-1,-,TRBV7-2,-
CASSFNRGLNTEAFF,TGTGCCAGCAGCTTCAACAGAGGATTGAACACTGAAGCTTTCTTT,TRBJ1-1,-,TRBV7-9,-
CASSPSWNTGELFF,TGTGCCAGCAGTCCTTCTTGGAACACCGGGGAGCTGTTTTTT,TRBJ2-2,-,TRBV6-1,-
CASRGLRAGDYEQYF,TGTGCCAGCAGAGGTCTCCGGGCGGGAGACTACGAGCAGTACTTC,TRBJ2-7,TRBD2,TRBV6-1,few
CASSLGGVLQGLVNLSAQHF,TGTGCCAGCAGCTTAGGAGGGGTACTACAGGGCCTAGTTAACCTATCAGCCCAGCATTTT,TRBJ1-5,-,TRBV11-3,-
CASSQEGTGEGETQYF,TGTGCCAGCAGCCAGGAAGGGACAGGGGAGGGAGAGACCCAGTACTTC,TRBJ2-5,TRBD1,TRBV4-2,-
CASKELATSTDTQYF,TGTGCCAGTAAAGAGCTAGCGACTAGCACAGATACGCAGTATTTT,TRBJ2-3,-,TRBV19,-
CASSLSVAERANEQFF,TGTGCCAGCAGCTTGAGTGTGGCGGAGAGGGCCAATGAGCAGTTCTTC,TRBJ2-1,-,TRBV11-2,-
CASRAGLAGGEQFF,TGTGCCAGCAGGGCGGGACTAGCGGGGGGAGAGCAGTTCTTC,TRBJ2-1,TRBD2,TRBV2,-
CASSLLQGDGYTF,TGTGCCAGCAGTTTACTCCAGGGCGATGGCTACACCTTC,TRBJ1-2,-,TRBV28,medium-sized
CSVETGYFYTF,TGCAGCGTTGAGACAGGTTATTTCTACACCTTC,TRBJ1-2,-,TRBV29-1,few
CSAIKGSHTNEQYF,TGCAGTGCGATAAAGGGGTCCCACACAAACGAGCAGTACTTC,TRBJ2-7,-,TRBV20-1,-
CASSSGYGQPQHF,TGTGCCAGCAGTTCTGGATACGGTCAGCCCCAGCATTTT,TRBJ1-5,-,TRBV6-1,many
CASSQDLANPSYNEQFF,TGTGCCAGCAGCCAAGATCTCGCGAACCCCTCCTACAATGAGCAGTTCTTC,TRBJ2-1,-,TRBV3-1,many
CASSSPGVYTEAFF,TGTGCCAGCAGCTCCCCCGGGGTTTACACTGAAGCTTTCTTT,TRBJ1-1,-,TRBV11-2,-
CASTLNLANTGELFF,TGTGCCAGCACCTTGAACTTAGCGAACACCGGGGAGCTGTTTTTT,TRBJ2-2,-,TRBV7-2,-
CSAPPDGAGETQYF,TGCAGTGCCCCTCCGGACGGGGCTGGGGAGACCCAGTACTTC,TRBJ2-5,-,TRBV20-1,many
CASSSQGNTGELFF,TGTGCCAGCAGCTCACAGGGGAACACCGGGGAGCTGTTTTTT,TRBJ2-2,-,TRBV5-4,-
CASTNRGRAISEQFF,TGTGCCAGCACAAATAGAGGGAGGGCCATAAGTGAGCAGTTCTTC,TRBJ2-1,TRBD2,TRBV6-1,-
CASNSHFRGSQHF,TGTGCCAGCAACTCCCACTTCCGGGGATCCCAGCATTTT,TRBJ1-5,-,TRBV28,few
CASSMGPKGNQPQHF,TGTGCCAGTAGTATGGGTCCGAAGGGCAATCAGCCCCAGCATTTT,TRBJ1-5,-,TRBV19,many
CSAYRGTNNSPLHF,TGCAGTGCCTATCGGGGGACGAATAATTCACCCCTCCACTTT,TRBJ1-6,-,TRBV20-1,many
CASSASPTGGNYEQYF,TGTGCCAGCAGTGCATCCCCGACAGGGGGTAACTACGAGCAGTACTTC,TRBJ2-7,TRBD1,TRBV6-1,few